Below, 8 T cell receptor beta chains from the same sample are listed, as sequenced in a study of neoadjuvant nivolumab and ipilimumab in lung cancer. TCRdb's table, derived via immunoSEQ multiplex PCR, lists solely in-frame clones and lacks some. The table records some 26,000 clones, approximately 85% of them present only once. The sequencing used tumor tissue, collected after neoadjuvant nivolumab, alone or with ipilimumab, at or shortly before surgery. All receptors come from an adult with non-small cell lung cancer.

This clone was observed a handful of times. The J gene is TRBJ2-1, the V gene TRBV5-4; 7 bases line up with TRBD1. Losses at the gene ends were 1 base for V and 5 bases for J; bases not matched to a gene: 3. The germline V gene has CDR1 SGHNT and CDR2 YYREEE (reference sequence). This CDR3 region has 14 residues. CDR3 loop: CASSLIDRDNEQFF. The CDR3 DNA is TGTGCCAGCAGCTTGATAGACAGGGACAATGAGCAGTTCTTC.

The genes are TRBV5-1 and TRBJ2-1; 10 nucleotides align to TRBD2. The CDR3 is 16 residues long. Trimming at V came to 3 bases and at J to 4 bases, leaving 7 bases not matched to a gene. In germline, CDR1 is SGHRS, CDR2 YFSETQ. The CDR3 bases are TGCGCCAGCAGCTCATCTAGCGGGAGCCTATACAATGAGCAGTTCTTC. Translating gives CASSSSSGSLYNEQFF.

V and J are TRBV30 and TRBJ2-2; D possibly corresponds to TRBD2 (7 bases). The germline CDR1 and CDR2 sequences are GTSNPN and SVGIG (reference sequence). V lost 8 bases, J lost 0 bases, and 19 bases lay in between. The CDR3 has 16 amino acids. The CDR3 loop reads CATPGGVFSNTGELFF. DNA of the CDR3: TGTGCCACGCCGGGGGGCGTTTTCTCGAACACCGGGGAGCTGTTTTTT.

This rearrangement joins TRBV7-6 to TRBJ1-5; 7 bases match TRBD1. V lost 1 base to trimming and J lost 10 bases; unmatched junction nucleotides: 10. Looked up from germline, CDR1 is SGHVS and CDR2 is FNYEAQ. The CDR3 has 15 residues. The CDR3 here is CASSLGTGSGDPQHF. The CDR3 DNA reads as TGTGCCAGCAGCTTAGGGACAGGTAGCGGGGACCCCCAGCATTTT.

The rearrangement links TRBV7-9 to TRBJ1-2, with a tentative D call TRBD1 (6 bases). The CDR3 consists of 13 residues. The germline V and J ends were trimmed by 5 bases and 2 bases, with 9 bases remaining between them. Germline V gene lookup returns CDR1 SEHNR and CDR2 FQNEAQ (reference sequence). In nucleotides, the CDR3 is TGTGCCAGCAGCCACGGACAGAACTATGGCTACACCTTC. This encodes CASSHGQNYGYTF.

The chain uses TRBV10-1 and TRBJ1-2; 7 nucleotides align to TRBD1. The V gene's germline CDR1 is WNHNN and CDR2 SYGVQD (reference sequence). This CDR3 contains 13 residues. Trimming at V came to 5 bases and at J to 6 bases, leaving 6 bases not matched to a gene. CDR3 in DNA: TGCGCCAGCAGTTCGACAGGGTTGGATGGCTACACCTTC. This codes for CASSSTGLDGYTF.

CDR3 residues: CAWSSYPGEGLAFF. For the CDR3, the DNA is TGTGCCTGGAGTTCTTACCCAGGAGAGGGCTTAGCTTTCTTT. The V and J genes are TRBV30 and TRBJ1-1; D is unresolved. There are 14 residues in the CDR3. Germline CDR1 and CDR2: GTSNPN and SVGIG (reference sequence). The V end was cut by 2 bases, the J end by 10 bases, with 20 bases between.

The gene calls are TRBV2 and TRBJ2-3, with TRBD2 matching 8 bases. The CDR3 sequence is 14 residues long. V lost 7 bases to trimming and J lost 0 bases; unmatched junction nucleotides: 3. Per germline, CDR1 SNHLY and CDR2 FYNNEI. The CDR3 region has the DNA TGTGCCAGCATCCCTAGCGGGAGCACAGATACGCAGTATTTT. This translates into CASIPSGSTDTQYF.